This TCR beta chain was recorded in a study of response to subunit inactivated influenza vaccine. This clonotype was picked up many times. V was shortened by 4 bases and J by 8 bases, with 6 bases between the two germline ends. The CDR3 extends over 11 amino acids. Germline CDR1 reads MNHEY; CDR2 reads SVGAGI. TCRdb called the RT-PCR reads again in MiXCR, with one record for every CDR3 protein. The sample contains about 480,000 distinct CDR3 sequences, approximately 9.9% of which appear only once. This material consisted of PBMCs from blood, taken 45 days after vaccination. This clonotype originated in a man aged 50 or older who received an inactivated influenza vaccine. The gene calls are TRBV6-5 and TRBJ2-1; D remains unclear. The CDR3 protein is CASSLWDEQFF. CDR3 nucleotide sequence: TGTGCCAGCAGTTTATGGGATGAGCAGTTCTTC.